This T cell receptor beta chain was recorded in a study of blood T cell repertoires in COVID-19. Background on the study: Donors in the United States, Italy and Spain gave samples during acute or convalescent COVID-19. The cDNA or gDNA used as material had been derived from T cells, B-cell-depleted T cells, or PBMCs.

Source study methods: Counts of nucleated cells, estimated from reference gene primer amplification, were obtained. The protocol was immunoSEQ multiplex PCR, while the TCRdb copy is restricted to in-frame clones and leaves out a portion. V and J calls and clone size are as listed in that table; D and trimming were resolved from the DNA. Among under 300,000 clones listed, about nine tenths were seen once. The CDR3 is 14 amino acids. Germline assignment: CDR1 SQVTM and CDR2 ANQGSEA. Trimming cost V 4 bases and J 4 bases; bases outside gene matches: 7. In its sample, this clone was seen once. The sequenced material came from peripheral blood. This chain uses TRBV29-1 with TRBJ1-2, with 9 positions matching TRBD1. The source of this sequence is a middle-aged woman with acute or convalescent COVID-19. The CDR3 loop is CSVVWDRDIYGYTF. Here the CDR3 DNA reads TGCAGCGTTGTTTGGGACAGGGATATCTATGGCTACACCTTC.